The clone carrying this TCR beta chain was detected only a few times. Between the trimmed V and J ends, which lost 7 bases and 2 bases, there was a span of 23 bases. Per the germline V gene, CDR1 is LNHDA and CDR2 is SQIVND (reference sequence). CDR3 length equals 17 residues. The assay was immunoSEQ multiplex PCR, and TCRdb's table has in-frame clones only and misses some. The repertoire holds 30,000 to 35,000 clones, with 70% to 85% as singletons. The source of the sample is a study of PD-L1 blockade in urothelial cancer. The TCR sequence derives from a man aged 55 to 69 with urothelial cancer. Sequenced here: PBMCs, sampled around atezolizumab (anti-PD-L1) treatment. The rearrangement links TRBV19 to TRBJ1-1; a weak D match, TRBD1 (5 bases). The CDR3 coding sequence is TGTGCCAGTACCCCGCGGGGGGTCCCCGCCATTAACACTGAAGCTTTCTTT. This encodes CASTPRGVPAINTEAFF.